The sequence of this TCR beta chain was determined in a study of shared clonotypes between healthy human individuals. Study-wide results and limits: Apart from blood, nothing was sampled; tissue repertoires likely differ.

Naive CD8 cells lacked CD45RO and underwent positive selection for CCR7, leaving out terminally differentiated effector memory CD45RA+ cells. The table came from immunoSEQ multiplex PCR; TCRdb's copy has only in-frame clones and leaves some out. This sample has about 820,000 clones, with about 91% found just once. Turning to this clone: What it binds is not known.

The sample consisted of naive CD8+ T cells sorted from blood. This clonotype originated in a man aged 25 to 45 in good health.

In DNA, the CDR3 is TGTGCCAGCAGTATCTCGGGGGGTCAGCCCCAGCATTTT. Translating gives CASSISGGQPQHF. The chain couples TRBV6-1 to TRBJ1-5, with a weak D call TRBD1 (5 bases). V dropped 5 bases and J dropped 6 bases, with 11 bases sitting between them. The germline gives CDR1 MNHNS, CDR2 SASEGT. CDR3 length equals 13 residues.